This entry concerns a single T cell receptor beta chain. These data originate in a study of cytomegalovirus exposure and HLA in healthy donors. The study ran its PCR with 60 Vbeta and 13 Jbeta primers. Assay used: immunoSEQ multiplex PCR; TCRdb lists only in-frame clones, some missing. Here the sample spans about 150,000 clones, 80% being singletons. Between the trimmed V and J ends, which lost 1 base and 0 bases, there was a span of 11 bases. The CDR3 is made up of 15 amino acids. Germline assignment: CDR1 SGHKS and CDR2 YYEKEE (reference sequence). The receptor was derived from a woman aged 40 to 50 in good health and CMV-seronegative. Sequenced input: PBMCs. This chain joins TRBV5-5 and TRBJ2-7; no reliable D call. The CDR3 reads CASSLRPASSYEQYF. The DNA of the CDR3 is TGTGCCAGCAGCTTGCGGCCAGCGAGCTCCTACGAGCAGTACTTC. The full variable domain, its missing parts supplied by reference TRBV5-5 and TRBJ2-7, is DAGVTQSPTHLIKTRGQQVTLRCSPISGHKSVSWYQQVLGQGPQFIFQYYEKEERGRGNFPDRFSARQFPNYSSELNVNALLLGDSALYLCASSLRPASSYEQYFGPGTRLTVT.